This TCR beta chain was obtained from a study of blood T cells in healthy people across ages. With respect to this clonotype: Antigen: not known.

Findings and limits, study-wide: Getting older went along with TCR beta diversity per million T cells dropping roughly linearly. Fewer expanded clones and more diversity marked long-lived versus aged donors.

PCR was performed a second time for 7 to 11 cycles using a sample-barcoded 5' primer and a J-beta primer mix. From the 5' RACE reads, TCRdb called clonotypes with MiXCR, one entry per CDR3 protein. This table holds around 2 million distinct CDR3 sequences, about two fifths found once. Every sample gave at least 5.5 micrograms of total RNA when it was extracted. CDR3 length equals 13 residues. Germline CDR1 reads SNHLY; CDR2 reads FYNNEI. Germline trimming cut 10 bases from V and 5 bases from J; bases unmatched to any gene: 6. Sequencing input: blood. J is TRBJ2-7 and V is TRBV2; 12 bases agree with TRBD1. This clonotype was sampled from a human donor in good health. CDR3 protein: CATRRDRGHEQYF. CDR3 coding DNA: TGTGCCACGCGCCGGGACAGGGGGCACGAGCAGTACTTC.